The clone carrying this TCR beta chain was picked up many times. The antigen is not known. The data belong to a study of CD8+CD57+ T cells in acquired aplastic anemia. The patients chosen for sequencing had shown expansion of CD8+CD57+ cells (detected by flow cytometry). Genomic DNA served as template for TCR beta VDJ and CDR3 profiling. TCRdb called the reads again in MiXCR, with one record for every CDR3 protein. The sample carries approximately 130,000 distinct CDR3 sequences, nearly 40% recorded once. Regarding the study as a whole: About 27 shared CD8+ CDR3s appeared highly expressed within patients' immunodominant clones.

The V end was cut by 3 bases, the J end by 8 bases, with 10 bases between. Germline CDR1 reads LNHNV; CDR2 reads YYDKDF (reference sequence). CDR3 length: 13 amino acids. The source is a human donor with aplastic anemia. The chain links TRBV15 to TRBJ2-2; D is unclear. The sequenced sample was sorted CD4+, CD8+, or CD8+CD57+ T cells (not recorded which) from PBMCs. Here the CDR3 reads CATSSDPGGELFF. CDR3 DNA: TGTGCCACCAGCAGCGATCCGGGTGGGGAGCTGTTTTTT.